This TCR beta chain originates from a study of T cell changes during pregnancy in multiple sclerosis. With V trimmed by 0 bases and J by 6 bases, 6 bases remained unmatched. Germline V gives CDR1 SGDLS, CDR2 YYNGEE. The CDR3 is 15 amino acids. Data came from immunoSEQ multiplex PCR; TCRdb stores just in-frame clones and leaves some out. Here the sample spans some 48,000 clones, around 93% being singletons. This clonotype was sampled from a female donor with multiple sclerosis, enrolled in a pregnancy study. V gene TRBV9 combines with J gene TRBJ1-3; 7 positions match TRBD1. Sequenced material: CD8+ T cells from peripheral blood mononuclear cells, taken in the first trimester of pregnancy. The CDR3 loop reads CASSVDRGSPNTIYF. The CDR3 DNA reads TGTGCCAGCAGCGTAGACAGGGGATCACCAAACACCATATATTTT.